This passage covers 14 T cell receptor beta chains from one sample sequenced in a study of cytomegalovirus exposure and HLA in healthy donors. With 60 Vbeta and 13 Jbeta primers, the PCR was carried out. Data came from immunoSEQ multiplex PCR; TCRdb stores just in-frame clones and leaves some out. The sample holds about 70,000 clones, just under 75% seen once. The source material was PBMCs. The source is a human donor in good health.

The chain's CDR3 is CASSWGPDSGTEAFF. DNA for the CDR3: TGCGCCAGCAGCTGGGGGCCAGATTCTGGCACTGAAGCTTTCTTT. The chain has TRBV5-1 and TRBJ1-1; a weak D match, TRBD1 (6 bases). The ends were cut back, 3 bases at V and 4 bases at J, with 16 bases in the middle. Germline V gene sequence: CDR1 SGHRS, CDR2 YFSETQ. The CDR3 covers 15 residues.

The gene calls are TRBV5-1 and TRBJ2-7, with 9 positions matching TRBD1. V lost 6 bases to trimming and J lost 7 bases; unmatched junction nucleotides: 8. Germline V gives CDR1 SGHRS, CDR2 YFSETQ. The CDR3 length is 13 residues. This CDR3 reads CASTPGQGLEQYF. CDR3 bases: TGCGCCAGCACCCCGGGACAGGGTCTTGAGCAGTACTTC.

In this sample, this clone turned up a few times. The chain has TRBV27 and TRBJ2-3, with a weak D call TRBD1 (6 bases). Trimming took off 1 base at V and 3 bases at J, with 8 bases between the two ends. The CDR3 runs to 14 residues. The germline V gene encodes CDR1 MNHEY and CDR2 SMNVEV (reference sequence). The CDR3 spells CASSLYRDTDTQYF. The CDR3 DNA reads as TGTGCCAGCAGTTTATACAGGGATACAGATACGCAGTATTTT.

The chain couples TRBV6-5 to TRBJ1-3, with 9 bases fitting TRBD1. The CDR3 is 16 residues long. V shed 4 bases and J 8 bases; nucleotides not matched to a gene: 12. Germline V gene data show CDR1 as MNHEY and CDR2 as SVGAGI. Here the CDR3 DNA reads TGTGCCAGCAGTTCGTCCCGGGACAGGGTTCCGGACACCATATATTTT. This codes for CASSSSRDRVPDTIYF.

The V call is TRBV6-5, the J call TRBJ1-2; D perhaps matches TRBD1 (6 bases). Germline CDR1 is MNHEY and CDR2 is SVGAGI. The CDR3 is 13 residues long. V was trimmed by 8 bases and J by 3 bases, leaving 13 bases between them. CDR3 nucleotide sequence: TGTGCCAGCTGTCCGGACAGACACTATGGCTACACCTTC. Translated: CASCPDRHYGYTF.

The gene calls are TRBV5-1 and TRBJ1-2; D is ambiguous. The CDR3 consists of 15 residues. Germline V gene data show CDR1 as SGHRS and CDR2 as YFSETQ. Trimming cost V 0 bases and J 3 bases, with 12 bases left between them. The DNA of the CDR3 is TGCGCCAGCAGCTTGGATGGCTCGAGGGACTATGGCTACACCTTC. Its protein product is CASSLDGSRDYGYTF.

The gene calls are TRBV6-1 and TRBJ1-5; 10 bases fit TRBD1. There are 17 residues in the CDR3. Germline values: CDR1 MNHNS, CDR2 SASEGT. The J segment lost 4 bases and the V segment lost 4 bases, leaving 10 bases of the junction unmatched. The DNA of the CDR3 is TGTGCCAGCAGTGCTCAAGCGGGGGGACAGGGGAATCAGCCCCAGCATTTT. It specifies CASSAQAGGQGNQPQHF.

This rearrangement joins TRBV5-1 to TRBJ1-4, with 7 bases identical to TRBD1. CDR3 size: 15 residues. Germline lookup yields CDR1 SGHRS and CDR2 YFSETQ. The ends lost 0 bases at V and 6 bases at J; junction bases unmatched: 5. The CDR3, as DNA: TGCGCCAGCAGCTTGGAGGTAGGGGGCCATGAAAAACTGTTTTTT. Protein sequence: CASSLEVGGHEKLFF.

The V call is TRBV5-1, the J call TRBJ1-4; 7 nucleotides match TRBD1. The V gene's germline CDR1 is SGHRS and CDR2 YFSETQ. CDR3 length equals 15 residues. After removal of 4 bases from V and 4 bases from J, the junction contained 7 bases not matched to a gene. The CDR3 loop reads CASSPGTADNEKLFF. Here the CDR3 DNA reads TGCGCCAGCAGCCCTGGGACAGCAGATAATGAAAAACTGTTTTTT.

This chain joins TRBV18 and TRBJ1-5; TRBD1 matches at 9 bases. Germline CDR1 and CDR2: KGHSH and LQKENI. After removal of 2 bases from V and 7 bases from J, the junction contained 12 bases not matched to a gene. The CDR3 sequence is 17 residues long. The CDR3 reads CASSPSGTGWIQQPQHF. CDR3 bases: TGTGCCAGCTCACCATCCGGGACAGGGTGGATCCAGCAGCCCCAGCATTTT. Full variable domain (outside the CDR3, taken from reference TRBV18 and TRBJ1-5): NAGVMQNPRHLVRRRGQEARLRCSPMKGHSHVYWYRQLPEEGLKFMVYLQKENIIDESGMPKERFSAEFPKEGPSILRIQQVVRGDSAAYFCASSPSGTGWIQQPQHFGDGTRLSIL.

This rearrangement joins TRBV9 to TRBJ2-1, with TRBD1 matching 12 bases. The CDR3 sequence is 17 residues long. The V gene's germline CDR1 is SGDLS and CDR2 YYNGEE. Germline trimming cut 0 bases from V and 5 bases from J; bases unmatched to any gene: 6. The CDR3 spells CASSVVGQGAPNNEQFF. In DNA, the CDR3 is TGTGCCAGCAGCGTAGTGGGACAGGGGGCCCCGAACAATGAGCAGTTCTTC. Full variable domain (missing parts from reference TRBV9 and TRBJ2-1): DSGVTQTPKHLITATGQRVTLRCSPRSGDLSVYWYQQSLDQGLQFLIQYYNGEERAKGNILERFSAQQFPDLHSELNLSSLELGDSALYFCASSVVGQGAPNNEQFFGPGTRLTVL.

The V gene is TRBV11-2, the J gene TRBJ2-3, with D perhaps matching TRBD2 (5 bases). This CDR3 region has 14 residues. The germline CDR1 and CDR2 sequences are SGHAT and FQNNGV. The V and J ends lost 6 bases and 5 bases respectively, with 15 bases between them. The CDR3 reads CASSFRDMLDTQYF. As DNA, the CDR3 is TGTGCCAGCAGTTTCCGGGATATGTTAGATACGCAGTATTTT.

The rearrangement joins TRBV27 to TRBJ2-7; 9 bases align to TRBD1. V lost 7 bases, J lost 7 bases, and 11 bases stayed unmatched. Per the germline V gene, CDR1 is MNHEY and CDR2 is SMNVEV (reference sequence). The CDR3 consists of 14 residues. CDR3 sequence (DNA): TGTGCCAGCAATTCACAGGGGGCATCGAGGGAGCAGTACTTC. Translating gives CASNSQGASREQYF.

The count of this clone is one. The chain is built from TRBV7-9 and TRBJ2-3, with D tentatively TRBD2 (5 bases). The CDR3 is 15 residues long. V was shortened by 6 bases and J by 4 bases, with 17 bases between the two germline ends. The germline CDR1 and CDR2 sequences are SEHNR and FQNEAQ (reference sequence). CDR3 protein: CASRLGRARSDTQYF. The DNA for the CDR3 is TGTGCCAGCAGACTAGGGCGGGCAAGATCAGATACGCAGTATTTT.